This T cell receptor (beta chain) was identified in a study of cytomegalovirus exposure and HLA in healthy donors. The CDR3 loop spans 15 amino acids. V lost 5 bases, J lost 2 bases, and 9 bases stayed unmatched. Looked up from germline, CDR1 is SGHRS and CDR2 is YFSETQ. Study results and caveats: Reports indicated that the classifier achieved high specificity and sensitivity in diagnosing cytomegalovirus status. For most TCR sequences rarity was the rule, although some public TCRs occurred in many donors.

Measured with immunoSEQ multiplex PCR; TCRdb has only the in-frame clones, and not every one. The repertoire holds about 300,000 clones, with roughly 90% as singletons. Comments on this clone: Antigen: not known.

V gene TRBV5-1 combines with J gene TRBJ2-7, with 8 nucleotides matching TRBD2. This clonotype was obtained from a young woman in good health and CMV-seronegative. Material: PBMCs. This CDR3 reads CASRSLAGPAYEQYF. The CDR3 DNA reads TGCGCCAGCAGGTCCCTAGCGGGCCCAGCCTACGAGCAGTACTTC. Full variable domain (outside the CDR3, taken from reference TRBV5-1 and TRBJ2-7): KAGVTQTPRYLIKTRGQQVTLSCSPISGHRSVSWYQQTPGQGLQFLFEYFSETQRNKGNFPGRFSGRQFSNSRSEMNVSTLELGDSALYLCASRSLAGPAYEQYFGPGTRLTVT.